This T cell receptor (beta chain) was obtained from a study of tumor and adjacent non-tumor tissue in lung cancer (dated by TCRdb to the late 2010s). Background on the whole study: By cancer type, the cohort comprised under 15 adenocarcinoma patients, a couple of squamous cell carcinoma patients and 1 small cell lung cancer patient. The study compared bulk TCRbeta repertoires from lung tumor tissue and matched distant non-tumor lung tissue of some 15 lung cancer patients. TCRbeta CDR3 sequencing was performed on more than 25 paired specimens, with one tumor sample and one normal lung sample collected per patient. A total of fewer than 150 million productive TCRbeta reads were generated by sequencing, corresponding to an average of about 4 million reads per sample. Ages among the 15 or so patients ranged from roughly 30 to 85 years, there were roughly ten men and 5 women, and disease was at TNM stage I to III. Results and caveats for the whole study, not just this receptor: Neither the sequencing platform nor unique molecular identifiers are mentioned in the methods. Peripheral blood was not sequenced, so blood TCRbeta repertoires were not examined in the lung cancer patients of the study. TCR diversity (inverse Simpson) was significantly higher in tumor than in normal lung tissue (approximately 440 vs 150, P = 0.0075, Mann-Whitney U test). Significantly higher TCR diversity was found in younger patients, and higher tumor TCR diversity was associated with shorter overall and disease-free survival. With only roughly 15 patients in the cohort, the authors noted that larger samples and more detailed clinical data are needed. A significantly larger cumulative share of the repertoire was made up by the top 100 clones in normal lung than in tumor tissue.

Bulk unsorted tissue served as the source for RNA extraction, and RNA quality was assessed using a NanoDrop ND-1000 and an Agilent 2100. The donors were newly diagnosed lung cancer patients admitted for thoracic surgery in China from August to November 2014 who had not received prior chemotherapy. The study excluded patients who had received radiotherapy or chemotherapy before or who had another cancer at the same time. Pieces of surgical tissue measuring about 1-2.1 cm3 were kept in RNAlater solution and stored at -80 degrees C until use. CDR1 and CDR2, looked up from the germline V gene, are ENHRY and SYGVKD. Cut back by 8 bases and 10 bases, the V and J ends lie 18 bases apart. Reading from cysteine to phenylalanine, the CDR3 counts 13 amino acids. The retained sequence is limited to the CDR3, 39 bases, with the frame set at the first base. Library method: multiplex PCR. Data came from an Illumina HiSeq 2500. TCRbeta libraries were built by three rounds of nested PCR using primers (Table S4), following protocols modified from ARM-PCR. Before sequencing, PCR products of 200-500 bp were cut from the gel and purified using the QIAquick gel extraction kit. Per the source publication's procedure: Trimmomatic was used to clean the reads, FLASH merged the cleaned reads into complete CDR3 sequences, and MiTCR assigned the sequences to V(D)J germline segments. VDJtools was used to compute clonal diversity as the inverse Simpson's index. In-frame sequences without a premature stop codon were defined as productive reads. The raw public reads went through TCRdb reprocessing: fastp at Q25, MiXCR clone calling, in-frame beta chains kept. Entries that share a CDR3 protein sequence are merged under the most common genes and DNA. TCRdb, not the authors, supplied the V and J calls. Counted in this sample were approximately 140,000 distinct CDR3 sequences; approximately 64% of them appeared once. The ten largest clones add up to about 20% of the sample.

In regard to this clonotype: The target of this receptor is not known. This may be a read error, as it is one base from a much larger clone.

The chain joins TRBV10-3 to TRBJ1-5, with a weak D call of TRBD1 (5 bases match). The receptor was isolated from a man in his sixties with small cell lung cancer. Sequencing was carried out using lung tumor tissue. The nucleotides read TGTGCCATCTCGGGGGGAGCGGAACATCCCCAGCATTTT. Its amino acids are CAISGGAEHPQHF.